This TCR beta chain was found in a study of human T cells and chemical hapten exposure. Study at large: A 2 cm by 2 cm inner upper arm patch received 2% DPC for sensitization. Slight volume differences across pooled libraries mainly accounted for varying per-sample TCR yields.

Time point meaning: pre-sensitization, week 0. Noted treatment: therapeutic diphenylcyclopropenone sensitization with weekly scalp DPC. At every patch-test visit, blood was drawn before the patch test was applied. A single record per CDR3 protein comes from TCRdb applying MiXCR to the RACE reads. Counted here are a few hundred thousand distinct CDR3 sequences, over 7.5% occurring once; the ten biggest clones make up approximately 1.2%. This clonotype was counted between two and nine times. The source was whole blood, collected in connection with sensitization to the hapten diphenylcyclopropenone (DPC). This receptor was identified in a young man with alopecia areata. Some clones in this sample may be carry-over from other donors' samples.

CDR3 loop: CASSLLAGPRWKAFF. The CDR3 region has the DNA TGTGCCAGCAGCTTATTAGCGGGGCCTAGGTGGAAAGCTTTCTTT. The chain joins TRBV7-9 to TRBJ1-1; D possibly corresponds to TRBD1 (5 bases). The CDR3 loop spans 15 amino acids. V was clipped by 2 bases and J by 9 bases, with 19 bases between them. CDR1 SEHNR and CDR2 FQNEAQ come from the germline V gene (reference sequence). The whole variable domain, filled in from reference TRBV7-9 and TRBJ1-1, reads DTGVSQNPRHKITKRGQNVTFRCDPISEHNRLYWYRQTLGQGPEFLTYFQNEAQLEKSRLLSDRFSAERPKGSFSTLEIQRTEQGDSAMYLCASSLLAGPRWKAFFGQGTRLTVV.